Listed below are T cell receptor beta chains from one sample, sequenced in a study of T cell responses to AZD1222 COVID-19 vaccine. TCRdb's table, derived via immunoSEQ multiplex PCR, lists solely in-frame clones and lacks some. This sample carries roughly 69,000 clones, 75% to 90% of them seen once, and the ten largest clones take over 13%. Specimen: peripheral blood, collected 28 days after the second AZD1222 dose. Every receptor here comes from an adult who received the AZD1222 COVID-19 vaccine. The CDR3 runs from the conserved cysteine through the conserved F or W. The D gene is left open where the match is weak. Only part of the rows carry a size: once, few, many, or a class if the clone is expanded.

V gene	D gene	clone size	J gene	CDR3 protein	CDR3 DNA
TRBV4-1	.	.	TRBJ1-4	CASSQRLGGNEKLFF	TGCGCCAGCAGCCAACGGCTAGGGGGGAATGAAAAACTGTTTTTT
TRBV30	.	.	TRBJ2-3	CAWSVLGGTDTQYF	TGTGCCTGGAGTGTACTAGGGGGCACAGATACGCAGTATTTT
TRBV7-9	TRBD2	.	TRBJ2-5	CASSRTSGGAGETQYF	TGTGCCAGCAGCCGCACCAGCGGGGGGGCTGGTGAGACCCAGTACTTC
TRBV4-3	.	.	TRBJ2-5	CASSQGVGAQETQYF	TGCGCCAGCAGCCAAGGGGTTGGGGCCCAAGAGACCCAGTACTTC
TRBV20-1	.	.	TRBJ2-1	CSASPLAYGFDEQFF	TGCAGTGCTAGTCCCCTAGCGTATGGTTTCGATGAGCAGTTCTTC
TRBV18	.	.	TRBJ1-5	CASSPPATQGNQPQHF	TGTGCCAGCTCACCACCGGCGACCCAGGGCAATCAGCCCCAGCATTTT
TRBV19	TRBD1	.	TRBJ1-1	CASSMWTGGLLLSVAFF	TGTGCCAGTAGTATGTGGACAGGGGGTCTACTCCTGTCGGTAGCTTTCTTT
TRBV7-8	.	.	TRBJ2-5	CASSLFETQYF	TGTGCCAGCAGCCTTTTCGAGACCCAGTACTTC
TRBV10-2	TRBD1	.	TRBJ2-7	CASSELRGLYEQYF	TGCGCCAGCAGTGAGTTAAGGGGGCTCTACGAGCAGTACTTC
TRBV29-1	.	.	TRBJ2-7	CSVVWAGNYEQYF	TGCAGCGTTGTGTGGGCGGGGAACTACGAGCAGTACTTC
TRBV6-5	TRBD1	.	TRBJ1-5	CASSTGQGGDQPQHF	TGTGCCAGCAGTACTGGACAGGGGGGCGATCAGCCCCAGCATTTT
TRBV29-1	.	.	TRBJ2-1	CSVEGEQPQRSHNEQFF	TGCAGCGTGGAGGGTGAGCAGCCTCAACGCTCACACAATGAGCAGTTCTTC
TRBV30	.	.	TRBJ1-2	CAWLRENRDLPSSDGYTF	TGTGCCTGGCTACGGGAAAACCGGGACCTCCCCTCATCGGATGGCTACACCTTC
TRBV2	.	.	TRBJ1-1	CASRIQGLLAEAFF	TGTGCCAGCAGGATACAGGGACTACTAGCTGAAGCTTTCTTT
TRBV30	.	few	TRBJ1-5	CAWSQGTWGYNQPQHF	TGTGCCTGGAGCCAGGGTACTTGGGGTTACAATCAGCCCCAGCATTTT
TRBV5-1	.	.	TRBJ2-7	CASSLVPASSYEQYF	TGCGCCAGCAGCTTGGTTCCTGCTAGCTCCTACGAGCAGTACTTC
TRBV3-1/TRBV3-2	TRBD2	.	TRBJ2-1	CASSQGGGGSYNEQFF	TGTGCCAGCAGCCAAGGTGGCGGGGGGTCCTACAATGAGCAGTTCTTC
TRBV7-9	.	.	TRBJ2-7	CASSLPGTTPGLDEQYF	TGTGCCAGCAGCTTACCTGGGACCACTCCTGGTCTGGACGAGCAGTACTTC
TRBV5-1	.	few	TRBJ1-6	CASRDTQNSPLHF	TGCGCCAGCAGGGACACTCAGAATTCACCCCTCCACTTT
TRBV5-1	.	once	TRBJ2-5	CASSPVSGSETQYF	TGCGCCAGCAGCCCGGTATCCGGGTCGGAGACCCAGTACTTC
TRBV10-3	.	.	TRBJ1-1	CAISEDYMNTEAFF	TGTGCCATCAGTGAGGACTATATGAACACTGAAGCTTTCTTT
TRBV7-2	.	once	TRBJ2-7	CASSLVGGSYEQYF	TGTGCCAGCAGCTTAGTCGGGGGCTCCTACGAGCAGTACTTC
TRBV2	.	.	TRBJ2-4	CASSADQNIQYF	TGTGCCAGCAGTGCGGACCAAAACATTCAGTACTTC
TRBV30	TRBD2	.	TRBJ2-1	CAWSVPRLAGNNEQFF	TGTGCCTGGAGTGTACCGCGACTAGCGGGGAACAATGAGCAGTTCTTC
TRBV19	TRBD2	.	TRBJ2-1	CASSKLAGAYNEQFF	TGTGCCAGTAGTAAGCTAGCGGGGGCCTACAATGAGCAGTTCTTC
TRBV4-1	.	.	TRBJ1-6	CASSQLMGPKESPLHF	TGCGCCAGCAGCCAACTGATGGGACCCAAGGAATCACCCCTCCACTTT
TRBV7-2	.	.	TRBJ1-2	CASSLNQGQVYGYTF	TGTGCCAGCAGCTTAAATCAGGGGCAGGTCTATGGCTACACCTTC
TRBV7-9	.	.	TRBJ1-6	CASSLGGGDSPLHF	TGTGCCAGCAGCTTAGGTGGGGGCGATTCACCCCTCCACTTT
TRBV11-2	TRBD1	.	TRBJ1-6	CASSFQGGLYNSPLHF	TGTGCCAGCAGCTTCCAGGGGGGATTGTATAATTCACCCCTCCACTTT
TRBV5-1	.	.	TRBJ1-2	CASSYNDQTGNYGYTF	TGCGCCAGCAGCTATAACGATCAGACGGGGAACTATGGCTACACCTTC
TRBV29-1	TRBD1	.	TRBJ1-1	CSVTAGTANTEAFF	TGCAGCGTTACAGCCGGGACAGCGAACACTGAAGCTTTCTTT
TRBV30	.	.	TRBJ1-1	CASGARVTEAFF	TGTGCCTCGGGGGCACGCGTCACTGAAGCTTTCTTT
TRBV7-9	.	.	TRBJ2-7	CASSVTQGHEQYF	TGTGCCAGCAGCGTTACACAGGGCCACGAGCAGTACTTC
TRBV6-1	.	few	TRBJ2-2	CASSEGFHGELFF	TGTGCCAGCAGTGAAGGATTTCACGGGGAGCTGTTTTTT
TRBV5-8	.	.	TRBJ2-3	CASSLGSGKLSDTQYF	TGTGCCAGCAGCTTGGGTTCCGGAAAGTTATCAGATACGCAGTATTTT
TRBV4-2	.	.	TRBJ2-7	CASSQVSDTYEQYF	TGTGCCAGCAGCCAAGTTTCTGATACCTACGAGCAGTACTTC
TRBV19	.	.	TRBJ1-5	CASSKGSNIGPQHF	TGTGCCAGTAGTAAAGGATCCAATATCGGGCCCCAGCATTTT
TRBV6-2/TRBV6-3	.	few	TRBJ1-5	CASSYNYQPQHF	TGTGCCAGCAGTTACAACTATCAGCCCCAGCATTTT
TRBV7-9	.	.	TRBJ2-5	CASSPNQETQYF	TGTGCCAGCAGCCCCAACCAAGAGACCCAGTACTTC
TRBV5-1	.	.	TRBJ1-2	CASSLQGPANYGYTF	TGCGCCAGCAGCCTTCAGGGTCCGGCTAACTATGGCTACACCTTC
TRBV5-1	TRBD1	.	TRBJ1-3	CASSLGQGASSGNTIYF	TGCGCCAGCAGCTTGGGACAGGGAGCGTCCTCTGGAAACACCATATATTTT